The 4 T cell receptor beta chains below all came from one sample that was sequenced in a study of somatic mutations in cytotoxic T cells in rheumatoid arthritis. TCRdb keeps only in-frame clones here, not all; method: immunoSEQ multiplex PCR. The table includes some 20,000 clones, around 84% detected once. What was sequenced was CD8+ T cells sorted from blood. The receptors come from a woman aged 50 to 60 in good health.

This chain links TRBV5-6 with TRBJ1-5; tentatively, D is TRBD1 (5 bases). The ends were cut back, 1 base at V and 7 bases at J, with 18 bases in the middle. In germline, CDR1 is SGHDT, CDR2 YYEEEE. The CDR3 sequence is 16 residues long. In nucleotides, the CDR3 is TGTGCCAGCAGCTTGCAGGCGGGGCAGGGCCTCCAGCCCCAGCATTTT. It encodes CASSLQAGQGLQPQHF.

This chain links TRBV5-6 with TRBJ1-2, with D possibly TRBD1 on 6 matching bases. Germline values: CDR1 SGHDT, CDR2 YYEEEE. This CDR3 contains 15 residues. V lost 4 bases, J lost 5 bases, and 18 bases lay in between. CDR3 sequence reads: CASSPRTETFYGYTF. For the CDR3, the DNA is TGTGCCAGCAGCCCTCGGACAGAAACTTTTTATGGCTACACCTTC.

The rearrangement joins TRBV4-3 to TRBJ2-2; D is perhaps TRBD1 or TRBD2 (5 bases each). The V and J ends lost 1 base and 7 bases respectively, with 13 bases between them. From germline, CDR1 is LGHNA and CDR2 YSLEER. The CDR3 sequence is 15 residues long. The DNA for the CDR3 is TGCGCCAGCAGCCAAGTGAGGGGCGCGGGCGGGGAGCTGTTTTTT. Translated, it gives CASSQVRGAGGELFF.

V and J are TRBV4-3 and TRBJ1-4; 8 positions match TRBD1. The germline V gene has CDR1 LGHNA and CDR2 YSLEER. V gave up 1 base and J gave up 5 bases; unmatched junction bases: 3. There are 15 residues in the CDR3. This CDR3 is CASSQGTGLNEKLFF. CDR3 coding DNA: TGCGCCAGCAGCCAAGGGACAGGGTTAAATGAAAAACTGTTTTTT.